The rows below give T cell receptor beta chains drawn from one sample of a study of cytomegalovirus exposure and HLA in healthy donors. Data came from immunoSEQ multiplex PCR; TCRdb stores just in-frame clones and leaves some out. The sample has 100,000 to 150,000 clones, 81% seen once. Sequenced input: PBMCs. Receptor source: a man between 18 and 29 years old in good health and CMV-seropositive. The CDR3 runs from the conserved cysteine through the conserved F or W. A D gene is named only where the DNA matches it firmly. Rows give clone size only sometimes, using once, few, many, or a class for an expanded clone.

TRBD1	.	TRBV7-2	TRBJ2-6	TGTGCCAGCAGCCCGGGACAGAACAACGTCCTGACTTTC	CASSPGQNNVLTF
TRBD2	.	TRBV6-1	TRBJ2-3	TGTGCCAGCAGTGAGGGCGGGGGGAGTCAGTATTTT	CASSEGGGSQYF
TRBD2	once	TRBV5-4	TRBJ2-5	TGTGCCAGCAGCCCGGGACTAGCGGGGGGACAAGAGACCCAGTACTTC	CASSPGLAGGQETQYF
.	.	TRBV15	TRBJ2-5	TGTGCCACCAGCAGAGATCAGTTTCAGACACACTCACAAGAGACCCAGTACTTC	CATSRDQFQTHSQETQYF
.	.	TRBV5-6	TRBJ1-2	TGTGCCAGCAGCACAGGGATGGACTATGGCTACACCTTC	CASSTGMDYGYTF
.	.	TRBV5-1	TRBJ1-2	TGCGCCAGCAGCACAAAGGGGGAGCTTAACTATGGCTACACCTTC	CASSTKGELNYGYTF
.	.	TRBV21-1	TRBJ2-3	TGTGCCAGCCTTACTAGCGGGCCGAGGGGTACGCAGTATTTT	CASLTSGPRGTQYF
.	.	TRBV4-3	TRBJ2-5	TGCGCCAGCAGCCAAGATGATGGTATAGGGGGAGGGGAGACCCAGTACTTC	CASSQDDGIGGGETQYF
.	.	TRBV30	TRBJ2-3	TGTGCCTGGAGTGGCGGGGACCATGCGCCAGATACGCAGTATTTT	CAWSGGDHAPDTQYF
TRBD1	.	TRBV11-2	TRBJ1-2	TGTGCCAGCAGCTTAAACAGGGGGGACTATGGCTACACCTTC	CASSLNRGDYGYTF
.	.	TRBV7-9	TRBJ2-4	TGTGCCAGCAGCTTTCCGACGGGTAAACAGTACTTC	CASSFPTGKQYF
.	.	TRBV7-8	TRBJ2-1	TGTGCCAGCAGCTTAGAGGGGGGGGGAGGAGAGTGGGATGAGCAGTTCTTC	CASSLEGGGGEWDEQFF
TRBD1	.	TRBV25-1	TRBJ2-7	TGTGCCAGCAGCCGTCCCGGGACAGGGGACGAGCAGTACTTC	CASSRPGTGDEQYF
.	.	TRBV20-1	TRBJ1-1	TGCAGTGCTCCAGGGAACACTGAAGCTTTCTTT	CSAPGNTEAFF
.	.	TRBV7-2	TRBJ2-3	TGTGCCAGCAGCTCACAGGGAAGGGATACGCAGTATTTT	CASSSQGRDTQYF
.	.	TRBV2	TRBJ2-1	TGTGCCAGCAGCGGGGGCGGGAGTCCCTACAATGAGCAGTTCTTC	CASSGGGSPYNEQFF
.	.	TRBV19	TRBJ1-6	TGTGCCATAGCGACAGGCCCCAATTCACCCCTCCACTTT	CAIATGPNSPLHF
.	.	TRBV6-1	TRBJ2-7	TGTGCCAGCAGTGAATATTTTAGGACAGCGTACTACGAGCAGTACTTC	CASSEYFRTAYYEQYF
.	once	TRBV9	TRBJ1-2	TGTGCCAGCAGCGTCGGTACTAACTATGGCTACACCTTC	CASSVGTNYGYTF
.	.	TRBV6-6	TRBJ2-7	TGTGCCAGCAGTCGACAGGACTCTGCCTCCTACGAGCAGTACTTC	CASSRQDSASYEQYF
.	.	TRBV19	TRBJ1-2	TGTGCCAGTACCTCCCCCCGGCAGGGGAAAGGTTATGGCTACACCTTC	CASTSPRQGKGYGYTF
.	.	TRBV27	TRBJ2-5	TGTGCCAGCAGTTTCTCTAGGGGCACAGAGACCCAGTACTTC	CASSFSRGTETQYF
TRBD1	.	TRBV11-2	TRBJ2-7	TGTGCCAGCAGCTTATACCTGGCGGGGACAGGAGAGCAGTACTTC	CASSLYLAGTGEQYF
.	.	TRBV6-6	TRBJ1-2	TGTGCCAGCAGTTACTTCAGGGATGGCTACACCTTC	CASSYFRDGYTF
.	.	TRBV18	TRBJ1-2	TGTGCCAGCTCATCCGGTTCTAACTATGGCTACACCTTC	CASSSGSNYGYTF
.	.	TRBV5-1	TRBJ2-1	TGCGCCAGCAGCTTGGTATTTCGGGGCAATGAGCAGTTCTTC	CASSLVFRGNEQFF
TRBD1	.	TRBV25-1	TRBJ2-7	TGTGCCAGCAGTGTGGGTAGGGACAGGGGGCTTGTCGAGCAGTACTTC	CASSVGRDRGLVEQYF
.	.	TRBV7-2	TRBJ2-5	TGTGCCAGCAGCTTATCAACAGTGACCCAGTACTTC	CASSLSTVTQYF
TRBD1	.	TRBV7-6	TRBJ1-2	TGTGCCAGCAGCTTAGGACAGGGGGTGAATGGCTACACCTTC	CASSLGQGVNGYTF
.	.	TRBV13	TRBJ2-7	TGTGCCAGCAGCTTAGGCCTAAGAGCTGGTTACTCAGGACTTGAGCAGTACTTC	CASSLGLRAGYSGLEQYF
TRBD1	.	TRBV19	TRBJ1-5	TGTGCCAGTAGTGCCCGTAGACAGGGGTCGAACAATCAGCCCCAGCATTTT	CASSARRQGSNNQPQHF
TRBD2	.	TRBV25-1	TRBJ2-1	TGTGCCAGCAGTAGGGCAGCGGGAGGTTTTAATGAGCAGTTCTTC	CASSRAAGGFNEQFF
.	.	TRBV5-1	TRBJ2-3	TGCGCCAGCAGCTTGGAGGGGGGCACAGATACGCAGTATTTT	CASSLEGGTDTQYF
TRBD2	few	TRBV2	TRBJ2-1	TGTGCCAGCACGGGGTCCGGGACTAGCGGAGGGAGGAAGTACAATGAGCAGTTCTTC	CASTGSGTSGGRKYNEQFF
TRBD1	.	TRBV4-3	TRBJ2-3	TGCGCCAGCAGCCAAGCAGGGGGTCGAGACACAGATACGCAGTATTTT	CASSQAGGRDTDTQYF
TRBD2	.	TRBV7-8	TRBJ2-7	TGTGCCAGCAGCTTAGTGGGAGGGGTCCACGAGCAGTACTTC	CASSLVGGVHEQYF
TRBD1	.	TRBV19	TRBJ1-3	TGTGCCAGTAGTAACAGGGGGGGAGCCTCTGGAAACACCATATATTTT	CASSNRGGASGNTIYF
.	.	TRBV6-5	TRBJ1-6	TGTGCCAGCAGCAAAAGCGGGGTAGGGTATTCACCCCTCCACTTT	CASSKSGVGYSPLHF
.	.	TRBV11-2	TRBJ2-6	TGTGCCAGCAGCTTAAACCAAAATCTTCAGGGTTCTGGGGCCAACGTCCTGACTTTC	CASSLNQNLQGSGANVLTF
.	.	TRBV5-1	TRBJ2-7	TGCGCCAGCAGCTTGGACTACATTACCTACGAGCAGTACTTC	CASSLDYITYEQYF
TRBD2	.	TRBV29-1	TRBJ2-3	TGCAGCGTTGTCCCGCGGGTCCTAGCGGGGGGGACAGATACGCAGTATTTT	CSVVPRVLAGGTDTQYF
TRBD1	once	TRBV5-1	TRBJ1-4	TGCGCCAGCAGCTTGCACCCGGGACAGATTAATGAAAAACTGTTTTTT	CASSLHPGQINEKLFF
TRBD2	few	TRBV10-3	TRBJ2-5	TGTGCCATCAGTGCGGGACTAGCGGGGAAGTCGTACCAAGAGACCCAGTACTTC	CAISAGLAGKSYQETQYF
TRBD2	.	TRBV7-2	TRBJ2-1	TGTGCCAGCAGCTTTGGGACTAGCGGGAGTGGGGGACCCGATGAGCAGTTCTTC	CASSFGTSGSGGPDEQFF
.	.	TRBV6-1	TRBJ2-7	TGTGCCAGCAGGCCCCACTTCTACGAGCAGTACTTC	CASRPHFYEQYF
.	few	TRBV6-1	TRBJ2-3	TGTGCCGGAACCCAGGGTCTTAGCACAGATACGCAGTATTTT	CAGTQGLSTDTQYF
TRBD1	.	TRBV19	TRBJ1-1	TGTGCCAGTAGTATTAACAGGGGGGAGACTGAAGCTTTCTTT	CASSINRGETEAFF
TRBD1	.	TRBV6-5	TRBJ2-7	TGTGCCAGCAGTTACACGGGACAGTCCTACGAGCAGTACTTC	CASSYTGQSYEQYF
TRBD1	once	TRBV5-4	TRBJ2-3	TGTGCCAGCAGTACAGGGGCGTCAGATACGCAGTATTTT	CASSTGASDTQYF
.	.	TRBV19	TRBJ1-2	TGTGCCAGTAGTATAGGGGTTGGCAGGAAAGGAGGCGGCTACACCTTC	CASSIGVGRKGGGYTF
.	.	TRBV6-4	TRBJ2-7	TGTGCCAGCCCGAGCCAACCGCCGTCGCACGAGCAGTACTTC	CASPSQPPSHEQYF
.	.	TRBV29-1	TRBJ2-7	TGCAGCGTTGTCAGCCGAGGCTACGAGCAGTACTTC	CSVVSRGYEQYF
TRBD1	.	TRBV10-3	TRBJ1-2	TGTGCCATCAGTTACAAAGCCGGGACAGGGGTGAACTATGGCTACACCTTC	CAISYKAGTGVNYGYTF
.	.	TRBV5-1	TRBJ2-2	TGCGCCAGTACCCATGTACCCGGCGGGGAGCTGTTTTTT	CASTHVPGGELFF
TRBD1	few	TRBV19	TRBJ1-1	TGTGCCAGTAGGAGACAGGGGACGAACACTGAAGCTTTCTTT	CASRRQGTNTEAFF
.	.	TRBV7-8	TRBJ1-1	TGTGCCAGCAGCTCCAACAGGGTGAACACTGAAGCTTTCTTT	CASSSNRVNTEAFF
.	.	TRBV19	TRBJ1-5	TGTGCCAGTAGTATTAACAGGGCCAATCAGCCCCAGCATTTT	CASSINRANQPQHF
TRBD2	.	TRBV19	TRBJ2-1	TGTGCCAGTAGTAGGCCTAGCGGAAGCAGCTCCTACAATGAGCAGTTCTTC	CASSRPSGSSSYNEQFF
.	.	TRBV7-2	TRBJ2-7	TGTGCCAGCAGCCCCTTGGACAGTTACGAGCAGTACTTC	CASSPLDSYEQYF